This T cell receptor beta chain was found in a study of blood T cell repertoires in COVID-19. Germline loops: CDR1 SGHNT, CDR2 YENEEA. This CDR3 is built from 12 residues. V was trimmed by 8 bases and J by 5 bases, leaving 13 bases between them. Under the authors' procedure: Reference gene primer amplification yielded estimated nucleated cell counts. Data came from immunoSEQ multiplex PCR; TCRdb stores just in-frame clones and leaves some out. The DNA gave D and trimming, while V, J and clone size come from that table. Of approximately 220,000 clones in the sample, over 70% were seen once. Source material: peripheral blood. The sequence was obtained from a woman over 75 with acute or convalescent COVID-19. The rearrangement links TRBV11-3 to TRBJ2-7; D not certain. Written as DNA, the CDR3 is TGTGCCAGCCTGGTGGCAAGTCACGAGCAGTACTTC. Translation: CASLVASHEQYF.